The sample holds many counts of the clone carrying this T cell receptor beta chain. Its specificity is unknown. V lost 5 bases to trimming and J lost 6 bases, with 11 bases between them. The CDR3 contains 12 residues. The data originate from a study of T cells in Graves' hyperthyroidism and ophthalmopathy. Study-wide points: The majority of expanded thyroid clonotypes above 0.001 also appeared in blood. Ophthalmopathy and stable hyperthyroidism were separated by a 13 V-J model. Ophthalmopathy, as predicted by the model, came a median about six months after the prediction.

TCR beta CDR3 regions were amplified from RNA transcripts. First-round RT-PCR targeting the TCR CDR3 was performed with the HTBI primer set. Via MiXCR, TCRdb re-called the multiplex PCR reads, giving one row per CDR3 protein. The sample shows 550,000 to 700,000 distinct CDR3 sequences, about half of them seen only once. Thyroid ultrasound and orbital computed tomography, with clinical symptoms and serum thyroxine and TRAb, informed diagnoses. Source material: peripheral blood or thyroid tissue (not recorded which). The gene calls are TRBV12-3 or TRBV12-4 and TRBJ2-7; no clear D. This receptor was obtained from an adult woman with Graves' disease, either hyperthyroidism or ophthalmopathy (not recorded which). CDR3 loop: CASSDRPAEQYF. The CDR3 DNA reads TGTGCCAGCAGTGATCGCCCCGCCGAGCAGTACTTC.